These 20 T cell receptor beta chains originate from one sample sequenced in a study of beta chain features in type 1 diabetes (dated 2018 in TCRdb). Libraries were constructed by the immunoSEQ multiplex PCR assay. The High Capacity cDNA Reverse Transcription Kit was used to reverse transcribe all of the isolated RNA, meaning that expressed TCRB transcripts were what got sequenced. The clones in this table, taken by TCRdb from immuneACCESS, are in-frame only. Not every clone is retained; where verified, under half of the shortfall comes from an unresolved V gene, and the cause of the rest is unknown. A total of hundreds of thousands of clones appear in this sample, roughly a sixth of them only once. The ten largest clones represent around 0.095% of the sample. Sequencing used naive CD4+ T cells from blood. This specimen's cell subset or site label, per the study, means: true naive CD4+ T cells. Every receptor here comes from a man aged 18 to 35 in good health.

This clone was seen a single time. The chain is built from TRBV6-6 and TRBJ1-5; D gene uncertain. The germline V gene has CDR1 MNHNY and CDR2 SVGAGI (reference sequence). The CDR3 is made up of 14 amino acids. V dropped 0 bases and J dropped 7 bases, with 10 bases sitting between them. CDR3: CASSYSWQIQPQHF. CDR3 nucleotides: TGTGCCAGCAGTTACTCGTGGCAGATCCAGCCCCAGCATTTT.

In DNA, the CDR3 is TGTGCCAGCGGCTTGAGACAAGGGGTCAGGAACACTGAAGCTTTCTTT. Protein product: CASGLRQGVRNTEAFF. This chain links TRBV28 with TRBJ1-1; D may be TRBD1 (5 bases). The V and J ends lost 8 bases and 1 base respectively, with 20 bases between them. The germline V gene has CDR1 MDHEN and CDR2 SYDVKM. The length of the CDR3 is 16 residues.

The chain recombines TRBV19 with TRBJ1-2; D is ambiguous. Germline V gene sequence: CDR1 LNHDA, CDR2 SQIVND (reference sequence). V gave up 3 bases and J gave up 6 bases, with 5 bases separating them. The CDR3 is 11 residues long. The chain's CDR3 is CASSIRDGYTF. The CDR3 DNA reads as TGTGCCAGTAGTATTCGGGATGGCTACACCTTC.

This clone was recorded once. The rearrangement joins TRBV6-1 to TRBJ1-2, with a tentative D call TRBD1 (6 bases). CDR3 length: 13 amino acids. CDR1 is MNHNS, CDR2 SASEGT, per germline. The V gene lost 4 bases and the J gene lost 8 bases, with 14 bases spanning the gap. The CDR3 spells CASSVGGPGGYTF. The CDR3 nucleotides read TGTGCCAGCAGTGTCGGGGGGCCGGGAGGCTACACCTTC.

The J gene is TRBJ1-3, the V gene TRBV6-1, with no clear D. Trimming cost V 6 bases and J 2 bases, with 14 bases left between them. CDR3 length: 15 amino acids. Germline V gene lookup returns CDR1 MNHNS and CDR2 SASEGT. CDR3 coding DNA: TGTGCCAGCAGACCCGTCGAGTCTACTGGAAACACCATATATTTT. Amino acids: CASRPVESTGNTIYF.

Only a few counts were recorded for this clone. This chain links TRBV28 with TRBJ2-7; D is unclear. Germline values: CDR1 MDHEN, CDR2 SYDVKM. Trimming pared 6 bases from V and 3 bases from J, leaving 15 bases between. The CDR3 runs 14 residues. CDR3 sequence: CASSKVQRHYEQYF. In DNA, the CDR3 is TGTGCCAGCAGCAAGGTACAGCGACACTACGAGCAGTACTTC.

The chain carries TRBV6-1 and TRBJ1-2; TRBD1 matches 8 bases. The germline gives CDR1 MNHNS, CDR2 SASEGT. The CDR3 has 14 residues. Unmatched junction bases numbered 2, after V lost 4 bases and J lost 1 base. This CDR3 is CASSGTGSNYGYTF. The CDR3, as DNA: TGTGCCAGCAGTGGGACAGGGAGTAACTATGGCTACACCTTC.

The chain couples TRBV13 to TRBJ1-4; no clear D gene. The CDR3 extends over 16 amino acids. V lost 4 bases and J lost 7, with 19 bases in between. Germline V gene data show CDR1 as PRHDT and CDR2 as FYEKMQ (reference sequence). In DNA form, the CDR3 reads TGTGCCAGCAGCTCCGTACCAAACGTAAGGAGTGAAAAACTGTTTTTT. Protein product: CASSSVPNVRSEKLFF.

This rearrangement joins TRBV6-5 to TRBJ1-4; no reliable D call. This CDR3 comprises 15 residues. Germline-derived CDR1 and CDR2 are MNHEY and SVGAGI. V lost 2 bases, J lost 2 bases, and 9 bases lay in between. CDR3 in amino acids: CASSYRVYTNEKLFF. The CDR3 coding sequence is TGTGCCAGCAGTTACAGGGTCTATACTAATGAAAAACTGTTTTTT.

The V gene is TRBV5-4, the J gene TRBJ2-3; 10 bases map to TRBD1. The V and J ends lost 5 bases and 5 bases, in that order; junction bases with no gene match: 14. Germline values: CDR1 SGHNT, CDR2 YYREEE (reference sequence). CDR3 length equals 17 residues. In DNA, the CDR3 is TGTGCCAGCAGAAAGGGACAGGGGCTAGCGGTTGGAGATACGCAGTATTTT. Translation gives CASRKGQGLAVGDTQYF. Based on the CDR3 plus reference TRBV5-4 and TRBJ2-3, the full variable domain is ETGVTQSPTHLIKTRGQQVTLRCSSQSGHNTVSWYQQALGQGPQFIFQYYREEENGRGNFPPRFSGLQFPNYSSELNVNALELDDSALYLCASRKGQGLAVGDTQYFGPGTRLTVL.

The V call is TRBV6-5, the J call TRBJ2-7, with 8 bases fitting TRBD1. The V and J ends lost 5 bases and 4 bases, in that order; junction bases with no gene match: 4. The CDR3 covers 13 residues. Germline CDR1 and CDR2: MNHEY and SVGAGI. CDR3 in amino acids: CASSRTGIYEQYF. The CDR3 DNA reads TGTGCCAGCAGTCGGACAGGGATTTACGAGCAGTACTTC.

This clone was seen a few times. This chain uses TRBV29-1 with TRBJ1-2; 9 bases are shared with TRBD1. CDR1 and CDR2 from the germline V gene are SQVTM and ANQGSEA. The CDR3 sequence is 14 residues long. The junction had 10 bases not matched to a gene; V was cut back by 3 bases and J by 8 bases. In nucleotides, the CDR3 is TGCAGCGTTGAGAGAAACCGGGACAGGGAGGGCTACACCTTC. It yields the protein CSVERNRDREGYTF.

This clone was detected only a few times. V gene TRBV18 combines with J gene TRBJ1-5, with 11 bases lining up with TRBD1. Germline V gene sequence: CDR1 KGHSH, CDR2 LQKENI. The CDR3 covers 15 residues. J lost 7 bases, V lost 3 bases, and 5 bases had no gene match. CDR3 region: CASSPRTGGQQPQHF. The CDR3 bases are TGTGCCAGCTCACCTAGGACAGGGGGCCAGCAGCCCCAGCATTTT. Drawing the rest from reference TRBV18 and TRBJ1-5, the complete variable domain is NAGVMQNPRHLVRRRGQEARLRCSPMKGHSHVYWYRQLPEEGLKFMVYLQKENIIDESGMPKERFSAEFPKEGPSILRIQQVVRGDSAAYFCASSPRTGGQQPQHFGDGTRLSIL.

This clone was detected only a few times. V usage is TRBV5-4 and J usage is TRBJ2-1, with 8 bases that match TRBD2. Germline CDR1 reads SGHNT; CDR2 reads YYREEE (reference sequence). The CDR3 is made up of 15 amino acids. V lost 6 bases to trimming and J lost 2 bases; unmatched junction nucleotides: 7. This chain's CDR3 is CASTNGAGAYNEQFF. CDR3 nucleotides: TGTGCCAGCACCAATGGAGCGGGAGCCTACAATGAGCAGTTCTTC.

CDR3 protein: CASSQFVQGTGELFF. In DNA, the CDR3 is TGTGCCAGCAGCCAATTTGTACAGGGGACGGGGGAGCTGTTTTTT. The chain employs TRBV14 and TRBJ2-2; TRBD1 matches 7 bases. The germline V gene has CDR1 SGHDN and CDR2 FVKESK. This CDR3 comprises 15 residues. V lost 2 bases to trimming and J lost 8 bases; unmatched junction nucleotides: 8. Full variable domain (outside the CDR3, taken from reference TRBV14 and TRBJ2-2): EAGVTQFPSHSVIEKGQTVTLRCDPISGHDNLYWYRRVMGKEIKFLLHFVKESKQDESGMPNNRFLAERTGGTYSTLKVQPAELEDSGVYFCASSQFVQGTGELFFGEGSRLTVL.

J is TRBJ2-3 and V is TRBV29-1; D ambiguous. This CDR3 has 11 amino acids. Between the trimmed V and J ends, which lost 3 bases and 4 bases, there was a span of 5 bases. Germline CDR1 SQVTM, CDR2 ANQGSEA. For the CDR3, the DNA is TGCAGCGTTGATTACTCAGATACGCAGTATTTT. Protein product: CSVDYSDTQYF.

This clone was counted only a few times. This chain joins TRBV29-1 and TRBJ1-2; D gene uncertain. Trimming removed 4 bases at V and 4 bases at J, with 7 bases between. This CDR3 contains 11 residues. Germline CDR1 and CDR2: SQVTM and ANQGSEA. This chain's CDR3 is CSVVLTYGYTF. The CDR3 DNA is TGCAGCGTTGTACTGACCTATGGCTACACCTTC.

V gene TRBV6-5 combines with J gene TRBJ2-7; 7 bases line up with TRBD1. Trimming removed 6 bases from V and 6 bases from J; junction bases left unmatched: 14. This CDR3 contains 15 residues. Germline V gene lookup returns CDR1 MNHEY and CDR2 SVGAGI. Here the CDR3 reads CASRNRQGVTFEQYF. CDR3 nucleotides: TGTGCCAGCAGAAATAGACAGGGAGTTACTTTCGAGCAGTACTTC.

The chain employs TRBV7-8 and TRBJ2-7; 7 bases match TRBD2. Germline V gene data show CDR1 as SGHVS and CDR2 as FQNEAQ. The CDR3 spans 14 residues. With 5 bases clipped from V and 0 bases from J, the junction kept 4 bases outside the gene matches. CDR3: CASSGRELSYEQYF. CDR3 nucleotide sequence: TGTGCCAGCAGCGGGCGGGAGCTCTCCTACGAGCAGTACTTC.

There are a few counts of this clone. The V gene is TRBV28, the J gene TRBJ2-7; 9 bases fit TRBD1. CDR1 and CDR2 (germline): MDHEN, SYDVKM. The CDR3 covers 15 residues. V shed 5 bases and J 0 bases; nucleotides not matched to a gene: 5. In DNA, the CDR3 is TGTGCCAGCAGTCCGGGGACAGGGAGCTCCTACGAGCAGTACTTC. Translated: CASSPGTGSSYEQYF.